Each of the 24 T cell receptor beta chains below was sequenced from the same sample in a study of cytomegalovirus exposure and HLA in healthy donors. In the PCR, 60 Vbeta and 13 Jbeta primers were used. Only in-frame clones appear in the TCRdb table, and some are missing; sequencing was by immunoSEQ multiplex PCR. The data show some 150,000 clones, with roughly 80% seen just once and 13% held by the top ten. Material: PBMCs. All receptors come from a woman in her 50s in good health and CMV-seronegative.

This clone was seen only once. The gene calls are TRBV18 and TRBJ2-7, with D unresolved. CDR1 is KGHSH, CDR2 LQKENI, per germline. Deletions cut 3 bases from V and 2 bases from J, with 11 bases between. The CDR3 extends over 14 amino acids. The CDR3 nucleotides are TGTGCCAGCTCACCCTTTGCGGATACCTACGAGCAGTACTTC. Protein: CASSPFADTYEQYF.

This chain connects TRBV11-3 to TRBJ2-7; 9 bases align to TRBD2. The CDR3 spans 13 residues. J gave up 4 bases and V 3 bases, and 1 base lay outside the gene matches. Germline CDR1 SGHNT, CDR2 YENEEA. The CDR3 DNA is TGTGCCAGCAGCTTTCTAGCGGGGTACGAGCAGTACTTC. Translated: CASSFLAGYEQYF. Together with reference TRBV11-3 and TRBJ2-7, the CDR3 gives the full variable domain: EAGVVQSPRYKIIEKKQPVAFWCNPISGHNTLYWYLQNLGQGPELLIRYENEEAVDDSQLPKDRFSAERLKGVDSTLKIQPAELGDSAVYLCASSFLAGYEQYFGPGTRLTVT.

The gene calls are TRBV2 and TRBJ1-2; the match to TRBD1 covers 7 bases. The CDR3 contains 11 residues. Trimming cost V 10 bases and J 6 bases; bases outside gene matches: 5. CDR1 is SNHLY and CDR2 is FYNNEI in the germline V gene. CDR3 nucleotides: TGTGCCACGGACAGGTGGGATGGCTACACCTTC. This translates into CATDRWDGYTF.

CDR3 bases: TGTGCCAGCAACCCCCGGGGGAGGACACCCACCGGGGAGCTGTTTTTT. This gives the protein CASNPRGRTPTGELFF. J is TRBJ2-2 and V is TRBV28; D might be TRBD2 (6 bases). V shed 7 bases and J shed 4 bases, with 19 bases lying between them. The CDR3 length is 16 residues. CDR1 and CDR2 from the germline V gene are MDHEN and SYDVKM. Complete variable domain (other parts from reference TRBV28 and TRBJ2-2): DVKVTQSSRYLVKRTGEKVFLECVQDMDHENMFWYRQDPGLGLRLIYFSYDVKMKEKGDIPEGYSVSREKKERFSLILESASTNQTSMYLCASNPRGRTPTGELFFGEGSRLTVL.

The chain combines TRBV12-5 with TRBJ2-1; possible D gene TRBD2, 6 bases. Trimming left V 1 base short and J 4 bases short, with 14 bases between. CDR1 and CDR2 (germline): LGHNT, FRNRAP. CDR3 length equals 16 residues. CDR3 in amino acids: CASGLAGAGPYNEQFF. CDR3 DNA: TGTGCTAGTGGTTTGGCTGGTGCGGGGCCTTACAATGAGCAGTTCTTC.

This clone was observed a few times. The J gene is TRBJ2-1, the V gene TRBV6-5, with unresolved D. The V end was cut by 10 bases, the J end by 4 bases, with 17 bases between. In germline, CDR1 is MNHEY, CDR2 SVGAGI. This CDR3 region has 14 residues. The CDR3 reads CATSSGSLYNEQFF. CDR3 nucleotides: TGTGCCACCTCCTCTGGTAGCCTATACAATGAGCAGTTCTTC.

The chain carries TRBV7-9 and TRBJ1-2, with D possibly TRBD1 on 5 matching bases. The germline V gene encodes CDR1 SEHNR and CDR2 FQNEAQ (reference sequence). The CDR3 sequence is 13 residues long. Trimming removed 4 bases from V and 2 bases from J, with 8 bases in between. The CDR3 region has the DNA TGTGCCAGCAGCTCGACAGTGAACTATGGCTACACCTTC. This translates into CASSSTVNYGYTF.

The rearrangement uses TRBV5-1 and TRBJ1-1; 7 bases agree with TRBD1. The CDR3 has 13 residues. V lost 7 bases to trimming and J lost 8 bases; unmatched junction nucleotides: 11. Germline V lookup: CDR1 SGHRS, CDR2 YFSETQ. The CDR3 sequence: CASRADRDVEAFF. DNA for the CDR3: TGCGCCAGCCGAGCTGACAGGGACGTCGAAGCTTTCTTT.

This chain joins TRBV10-3 and TRBJ2-1, with TRBD2 matching 12 bases. Trimming at V came to 7 bases and at J to 6 bases, leaving 4 bases not matched to a gene. Looked up from germline, CDR1 is ENHRY and CDR2 is SYGVKD. CDR3 length: 14 residues. Here the CDR3 DNA reads TGTGCCATCACGACTAGCGGGAGCAGCAATGAGCAGTTCTTC. This gives the protein CAITTSGSSNEQFF.

The chain employs TRBV7-3 and TRBJ2-2; D perhaps matches TRBD1 (5 bases). The CDR3 loop spans 14 amino acids. Germline V lookup: CDR1 SGHTA, CDR2 FQGTGA. Trimming took off 2 bases at V and 4 bases at J, with 8 bases between the two ends. CDR3 nucleotides: TGTGCCAGCAGCTTAGAAGGGGTCACCGGGGAGCTGTTTTTT. It specifies CASSLEGVTGELFF.

The count of this clone is one. The J gene is TRBJ1-2, the V gene TRBV5-5; TRBD1 aligns across 9 bases. The CDR3 covers 16 residues. The V segment lost 4 bases and the J segment 6 bases; nucleotides outside the gene matches: 13. CDR1 is SGHKS, CDR2 YYEKEE, per germline (reference sequence). Written as DNA, the CDR3 is TGTGCCAGCAGCCCCGGGACAGGGATCGGGTTACATGGCTACACCTTC. It encodes CASSPGTGIGLHGYTF.

The chain employs TRBV4-1 and TRBJ2-2; 8 nucleotides line up with TRBD1. The ends lost 3 bases at V and 3 bases at J; junction bases unmatched: 6. CDR1 and CDR2 from the germline V gene are MGHRA and YSYEKL. This CDR3 has 16 amino acids. The CDR3 nucleotides read TGCGCCAGCAGCCACACCGGGACAGGCGACACCGGGGAGCTGTTTTTT. Translation gives CASSHTGTGDTGELFF.

The gene calls are TRBV6-6 and TRBJ1-5, with 12 bases aligning to TRBD1. CDR1 MNHNY and CDR2 SVGAGI come from the germline V gene (reference sequence). This CDR3 is 15 amino acids long. V shed 5 bases, J shed 6 bases, and the junction held 5 bases outside the gene matches. The CDR3 here is CASSHGTGGTQPQHF. In nucleotides, the CDR3 is TGTGCCAGCAGTCATGGGACAGGGGGCACTCAGCCCCAGCATTTT.

V gene TRBV7-9 combines with J gene TRBJ2-1; 10 bases line up with TRBD2. Germline trimming cut 0 bases from V and 8 bases from J; bases unmatched to any gene: 10. CDR1 is SEHNR, CDR2 FQNEAQ, per germline (reference sequence). This CDR3 is built from 17 residues. The CDR3 DNA reads as TGTGCCAGCAGCTTAGCACTAGCGGGATCAACTGGGGATGAGCAGTTCTTC. Translating gives CASSLALAGSTGDEQFF.

The chain employs TRBV15 and TRBJ2-7; 10 nucleotides match TRBD1. Germline V CDR1 and CDR2: LNHNV, YYDKDF (reference sequence). Trimming cost V 3 bases and J 5 bases; bases outside gene matches: 4. The CDR3 runs to 14 residues. The CDR3 nucleotides read TGTGCCACCAGCAGCACCGGGACAGGGGACGAGCAGTACTTC. Amino acids: CATSSTGTGDEQYF.

The chain is built from TRBV5-4 and TRBJ2-5; the match to TRBD2 covers 7 bases. Germline CDR1 and CDR2: SGHNT and YYREEE (reference sequence). Trimming cost V 0 bases and J 5 bases; bases outside gene matches: 7. There are 15 residues in the CDR3. The CDR3 DNA is TGTGCCAGCAGCTTGGCCAGTGGGGGAGGGGAGACCCAGTACTTC. It codes for CASSLASGGGETQYF.

V usage is TRBV19 and J usage is TRBJ2-2; D possibly corresponds to TRBD1 (6 bases). Germline V gives CDR1 LNHDA, CDR2 SQIVND (reference sequence). Trimming cost V 0 bases and J 4 bases, with 15 bases left between them. There are 17 residues in the CDR3. CDR3 in DNA: TGTGCCAGTAGTATAGATATGGGCAGGGGTACCACCGGGGAGCTGTTTTTT. This sequence encodes CASSIDMGRGTTGELFF.

The J gene is TRBJ2-7, the V gene TRBV7-2, with 9 bases identical to TRBD1. Germline V gives CDR1 SGHTA, CDR2 FQGNSA. The CDR3 totals 15 residues. J lost 6 bases, V lost 2 bases, and 8 bases had no gene match. CDR3 sequence: CASSLSDRGGAEQYF. The CDR3 nucleotides are TGTGCCAGCAGCTTAAGCGACAGGGGGGGGGCCGAGCAGTACTTC.

This clone was recorded once. This sequence joins TRBV28 and TRBJ2-3; no reliable D call. Germline V gene sequence: CDR1 MDHEN, CDR2 SYDVKM. The V and J ends lost 8 bases and 0 bases respectively, with 9 bases between them. CDR3 size: 13 residues. The CDR3 nucleotides are TGTGCCAGCCTGTTGAGGAGCACAGATACGCAGTATTTT. Translating it yields CASLLRSTDTQYF.

Notes on this clone: The junction departs from the called germline gene at one end, perhaps through a read error. The CDR3 bases are TGTGCCAGCAGTGACCCCCGGGACACTATTAACTATGGCCACACCTTC. Translating gives CASSDPRDTINYGHTF. The genes are TRBV6-1 and TRBJ1-2; a weak D match, TRBD1 (6 bases). The CDR3 consists of 16 residues. Germline loops: CDR1 MNHNS, CDR2 SASEGT.

This sequence joins TRBV28 and TRBJ2-4; D perhaps matches TRBD1 (6 bases). In germline, CDR1 is MDHEN, CDR2 SYDVKM. The ends were cut back, 7 bases at V and 1 base at J, with 14 bases in the middle. The CDR3 spans 15 residues. CDR3: CASTRPGEAKNIQYF. The CDR3 DNA sequence: TGTGCCAGCACCCGCCCAGGGGAGGCCAAAAACATTCAGTACTTC.

The V gene is TRBV5-5, the J gene TRBJ2-2, with 10 bases that match TRBD1. The junction had 0 bases not matched to a gene; V was cut back by 3 bases and J by 4 bases. CDR3 length equals 14 residues. Germline V gives CDR1 SGHKS, CDR2 YYEKEE (reference sequence). The CDR3 sequence is CASSWTGGTGELFF. For the CDR3, the DNA is TGTGCCAGCAGCTGGACAGGGGGCACCGGGGAGCTGTTTTTT.

This clone was seen a single time. CDR3 loop: CASSDGKRADTQYF. CDR3 DNA sequence: TGTGCCAGCAGTGATGGGAAGCGGGCAGATACGCAGTATTTT. The chain joins TRBV2 to TRBJ2-3; D may be TRBD2 (6 bases). Trimming left V 3 bases short and J 4 bases short, with 11 bases between. Germline CDR1 and CDR2: SNHLY and FYNNEI. This CDR3 is 14 amino acids long.

The genes are TRBV7-9 and TRBJ1-2; 8 bases match TRBD1. Germline CDR1 SEHNR, CDR2 FQNEAQ (reference sequence). The CDR3 consists of 15 residues. Germline trimming cut 3 bases from V and 5 bases from J; bases unmatched to any gene: 8. This CDR3 is CASSLGRGQYYGYTF. The CDR3 nucleotides are TGTGCCAGCAGCTTGGGCAGGGGGCAATATTATGGCTACACCTTC.